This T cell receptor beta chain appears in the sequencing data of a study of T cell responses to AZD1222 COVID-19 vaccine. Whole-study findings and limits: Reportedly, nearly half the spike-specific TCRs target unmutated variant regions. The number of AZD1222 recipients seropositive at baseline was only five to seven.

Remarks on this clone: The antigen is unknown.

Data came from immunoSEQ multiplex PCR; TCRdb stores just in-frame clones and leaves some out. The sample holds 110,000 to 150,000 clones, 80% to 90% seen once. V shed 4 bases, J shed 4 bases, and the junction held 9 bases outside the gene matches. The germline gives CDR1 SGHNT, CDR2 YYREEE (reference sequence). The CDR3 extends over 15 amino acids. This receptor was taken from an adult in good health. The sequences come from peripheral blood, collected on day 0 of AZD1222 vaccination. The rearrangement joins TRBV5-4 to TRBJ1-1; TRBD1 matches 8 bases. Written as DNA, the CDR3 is TGTGCCAGCAGCCCTAGACAGGGGCGGAGCACTGAAGCTTTCTTT. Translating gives CASSPRQGRSTEAFF.